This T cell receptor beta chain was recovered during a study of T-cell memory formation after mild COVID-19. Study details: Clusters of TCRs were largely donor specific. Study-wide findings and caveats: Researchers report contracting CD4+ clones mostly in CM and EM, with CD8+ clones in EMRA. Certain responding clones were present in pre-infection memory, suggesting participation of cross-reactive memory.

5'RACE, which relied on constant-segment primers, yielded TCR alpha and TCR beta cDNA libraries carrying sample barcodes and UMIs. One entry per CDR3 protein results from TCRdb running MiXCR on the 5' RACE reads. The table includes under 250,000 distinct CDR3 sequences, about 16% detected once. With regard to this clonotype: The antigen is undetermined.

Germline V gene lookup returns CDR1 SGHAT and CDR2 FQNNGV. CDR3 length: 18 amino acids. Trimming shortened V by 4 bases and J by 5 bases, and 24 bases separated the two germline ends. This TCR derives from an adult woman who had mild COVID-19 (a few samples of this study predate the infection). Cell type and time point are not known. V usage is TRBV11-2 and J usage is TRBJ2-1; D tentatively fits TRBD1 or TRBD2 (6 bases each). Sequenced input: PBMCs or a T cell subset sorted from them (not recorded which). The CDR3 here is CASSSYASRGRDDNEQFF. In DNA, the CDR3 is TGTGCCAGCAGCTCCTATGCCTCCCGGGGGCGGGATGACAATGAGCAGTTCTTC. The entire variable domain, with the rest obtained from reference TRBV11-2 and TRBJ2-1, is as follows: EAGVAQSPRYKIIEKRQSVAFWCNPISGHATLYWYQQILGQGPKLLIQFQNNGVVDDSQLPKDRFSAERLKGVDSTLKIQPAKLEDSAVYLCASSSYASRGRDDNEQFFGPGTRLTVL.